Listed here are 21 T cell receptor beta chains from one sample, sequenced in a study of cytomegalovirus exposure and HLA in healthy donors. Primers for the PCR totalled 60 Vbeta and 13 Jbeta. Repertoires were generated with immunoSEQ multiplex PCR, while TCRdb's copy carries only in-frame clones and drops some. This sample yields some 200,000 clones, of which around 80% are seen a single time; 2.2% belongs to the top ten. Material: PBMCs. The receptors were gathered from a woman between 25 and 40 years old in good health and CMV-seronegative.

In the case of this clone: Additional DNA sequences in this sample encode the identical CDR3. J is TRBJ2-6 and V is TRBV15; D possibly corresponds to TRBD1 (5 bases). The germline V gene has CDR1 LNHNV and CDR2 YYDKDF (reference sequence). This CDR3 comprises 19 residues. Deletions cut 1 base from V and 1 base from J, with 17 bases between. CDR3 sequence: CATSRVGQGRLSGANVLTF. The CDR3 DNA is TGTGCCACCAGCAGAGTTGGGCAGGGAAGGTTATCTGGGGCCAACGTCCTGACTTTC.

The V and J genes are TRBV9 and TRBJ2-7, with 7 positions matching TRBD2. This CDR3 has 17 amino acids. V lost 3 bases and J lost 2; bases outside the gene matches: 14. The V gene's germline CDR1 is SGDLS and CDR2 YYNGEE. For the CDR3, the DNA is TGTGCCAGCAGCGCGGGGGGAGGAGGGATACTACCCTACGAGCAGTACTTC. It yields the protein CASSAGGGGILPYEQYF.

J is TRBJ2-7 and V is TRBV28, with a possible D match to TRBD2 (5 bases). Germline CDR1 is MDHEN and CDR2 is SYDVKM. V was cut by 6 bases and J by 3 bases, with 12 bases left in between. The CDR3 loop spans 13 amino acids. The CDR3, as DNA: TGTGCCAGCAGGCTAGCACCTATCTACGAGCAGTACTTC. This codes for CASRLAPIYEQYF.

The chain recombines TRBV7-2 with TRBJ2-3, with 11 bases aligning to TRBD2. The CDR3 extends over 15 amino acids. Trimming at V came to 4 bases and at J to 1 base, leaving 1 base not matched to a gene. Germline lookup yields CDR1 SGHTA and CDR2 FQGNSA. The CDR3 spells CASSSLAGGTDTQYF. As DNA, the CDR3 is TGTGCCAGCAGCTCACTAGCGGGGGGCACAGATACGCAGTATTTT. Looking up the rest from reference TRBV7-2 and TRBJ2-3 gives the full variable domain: GAGVSQSPSNKVTEKGKDVELRCDPISGHTALYWYRQSLGQGLEFLIYFQGNSAPDKSGLPSDRFSAERTGGSVSTLTIQRTQQEDSAVYLCASSSLAGGTDTQYFGPGTRLTVL.

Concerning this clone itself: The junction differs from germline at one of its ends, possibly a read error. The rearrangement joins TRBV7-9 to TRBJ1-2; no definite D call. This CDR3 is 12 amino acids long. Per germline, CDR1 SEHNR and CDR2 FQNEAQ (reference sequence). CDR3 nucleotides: TGTTCCAGCAGCCGCACAGACTATGGCTACACCTTC. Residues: CSSSRTDYGYTF.

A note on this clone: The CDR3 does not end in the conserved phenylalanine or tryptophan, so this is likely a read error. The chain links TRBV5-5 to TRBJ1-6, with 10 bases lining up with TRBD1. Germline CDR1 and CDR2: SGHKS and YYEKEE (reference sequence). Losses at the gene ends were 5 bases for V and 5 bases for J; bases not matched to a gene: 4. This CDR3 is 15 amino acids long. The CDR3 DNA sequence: TGTGCCAGCAGACCCGGGACAGGGGATAATTCACCCCTCCACTCT. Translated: CASRPGTGDNSPLHS.

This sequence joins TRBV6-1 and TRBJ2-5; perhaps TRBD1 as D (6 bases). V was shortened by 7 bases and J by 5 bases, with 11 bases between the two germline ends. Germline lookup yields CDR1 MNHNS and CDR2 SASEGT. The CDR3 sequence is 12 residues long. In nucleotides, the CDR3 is TGTGCCAGCACGGGGACACAGGAGACCCAGTACTTC. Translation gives CASTGTQETQYF.

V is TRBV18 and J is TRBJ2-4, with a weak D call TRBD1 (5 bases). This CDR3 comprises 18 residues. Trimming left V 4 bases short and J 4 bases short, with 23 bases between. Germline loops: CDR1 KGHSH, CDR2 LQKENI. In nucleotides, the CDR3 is TGTGCCAGCTCACACGGACACGCCGACAGACTTATTAAAAACATTCAGTACTTC. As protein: CASSHGHADRLIKNIQYF. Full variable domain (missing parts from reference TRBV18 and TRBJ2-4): NAGVMQNPRHLVRRRGQEARLRCSPMKGHSHVYWYRQLPEEGLKFMVYLQKENIIDESGMPKERFSAEFPKEGPSILRIQQVVRGDSAAYFCASSHGHADRLIKNIQYFGAGTRLSVL.

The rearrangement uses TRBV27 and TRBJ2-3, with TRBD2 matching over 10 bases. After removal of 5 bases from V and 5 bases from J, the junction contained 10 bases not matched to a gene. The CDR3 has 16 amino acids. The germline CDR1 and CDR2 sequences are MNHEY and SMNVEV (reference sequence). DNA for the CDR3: TGTGCCAGCAGTAAGAATCTAGCGGGGGTTAAAGATACGCAGTATTTT. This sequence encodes CASSKNLAGVKDTQYF.

This CDR3 reads CASSQGSGGRGEQYF. The CDR3 nucleotides read TGCGCCAGCAGCCAAGGGTCGGGGGGGCGCGGCGAGCAGTACTTC. This chain joins TRBV4-1 and TRBJ2-5; 8 nucleotides agree with TRBD2. The DNA end is a closer match to TRBJ2-7, so the J assignment may be wrong. The CDR3 is 15 residues long. Per germline, CDR1 MGHRA and CDR2 YSYEKL.

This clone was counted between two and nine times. The CDR3, as DNA: TGTGCCAGACGATCCCCGGGCGGGACTGAAGCTTTCTTT. It encodes CARRSPGGTEAFF. The V and J genes are TRBV2 and TRBJ1-1; D uncertain. The V gene's germline CDR1 is SNHLY and CDR2 FYNNEI. The CDR3 runs 13 residues. The ends were cut back, 9 bases at V and 5 bases at J, with 16 bases in the middle.

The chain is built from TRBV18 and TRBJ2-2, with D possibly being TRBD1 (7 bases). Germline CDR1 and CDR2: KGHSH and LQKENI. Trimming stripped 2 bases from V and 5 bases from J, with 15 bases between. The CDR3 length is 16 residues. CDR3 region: CASSPSLRGVTGELFF. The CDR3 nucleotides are TGTGCCAGCTCACCAAGTCTCAGGGGGGTGACCGGGGAGCTGTTTTTT.

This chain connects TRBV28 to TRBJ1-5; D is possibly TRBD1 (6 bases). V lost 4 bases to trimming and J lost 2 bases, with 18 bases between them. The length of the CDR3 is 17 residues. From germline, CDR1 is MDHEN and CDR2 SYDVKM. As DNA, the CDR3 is TGTGCCAGCAGTTCCCCCCCCGACAGGTTGCGCAATCAGCCCCAGCATTTT. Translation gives CASSSPPDRLRNQPQHF.

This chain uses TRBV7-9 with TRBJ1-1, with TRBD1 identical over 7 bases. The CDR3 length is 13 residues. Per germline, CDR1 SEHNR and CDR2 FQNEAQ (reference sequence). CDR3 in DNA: TGTTCCGTCACAGGGGTAGGGAACACTGAAGCTTTCTTT. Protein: CSVTGVGNTEAFF. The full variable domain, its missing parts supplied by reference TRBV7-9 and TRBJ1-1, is DTGVSQNPRHKITKRGQNVTFRCDPISEHNRLYWYRQTLGQGPEFLTYFQNEAQLEKSRLLSDRFSAERPKGSFSTLEIQRTEQGDSAMYLCSVTGVGNTEAFFGQGTRLTVV.

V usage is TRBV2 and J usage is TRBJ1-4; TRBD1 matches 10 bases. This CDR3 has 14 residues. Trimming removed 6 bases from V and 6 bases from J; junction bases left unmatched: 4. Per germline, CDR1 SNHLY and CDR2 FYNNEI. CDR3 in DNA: TGTGCCAGCAGAGGGACAGGGGAATATGAAAAACTGTTTTTT. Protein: CASRGTGEYEKLFF.

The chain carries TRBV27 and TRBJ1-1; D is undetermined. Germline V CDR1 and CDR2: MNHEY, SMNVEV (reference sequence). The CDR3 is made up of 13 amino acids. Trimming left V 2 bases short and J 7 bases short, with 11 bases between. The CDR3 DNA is TGTGCCAGCAGTTTACGACTCGGATTTGAAGCTTTCTTT. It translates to CASSLRLGFEAFF.

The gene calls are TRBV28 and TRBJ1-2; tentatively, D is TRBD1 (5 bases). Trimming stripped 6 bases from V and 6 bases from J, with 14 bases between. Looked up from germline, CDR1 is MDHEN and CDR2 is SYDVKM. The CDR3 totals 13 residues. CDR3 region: CASSPITGHGYTF. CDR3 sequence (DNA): TGTGCCAGCAGCCCCATCACAGGTCATGGCTACACCTTC.

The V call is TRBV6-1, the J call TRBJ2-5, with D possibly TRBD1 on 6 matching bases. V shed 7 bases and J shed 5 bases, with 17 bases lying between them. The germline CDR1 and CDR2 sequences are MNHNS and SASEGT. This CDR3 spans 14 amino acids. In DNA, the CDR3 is TGTGCCAGCACTCAAATCGACAGGTCCGAGACCCAGTACTTC. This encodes CASTQIDRSETQYF.

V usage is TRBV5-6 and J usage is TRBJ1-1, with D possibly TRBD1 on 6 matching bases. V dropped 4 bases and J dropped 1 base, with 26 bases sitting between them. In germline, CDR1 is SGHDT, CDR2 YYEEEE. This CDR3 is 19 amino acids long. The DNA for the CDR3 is TGTGCCAGCAGCCTATTAACAGTTGACAGGATCACGACGAACACTGAAGCTTTCTTT. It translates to CASSLLTVDRITTNTEAFF.

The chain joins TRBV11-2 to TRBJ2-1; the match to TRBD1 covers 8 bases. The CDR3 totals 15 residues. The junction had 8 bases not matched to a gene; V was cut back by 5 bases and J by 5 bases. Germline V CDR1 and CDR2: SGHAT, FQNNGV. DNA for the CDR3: TGTGCCAGCAGCCCGTGGACAGGGATAAACAATGAGCAGTTCTTC. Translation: CASSPWTGINNEQFF.

CDR3 DNA: TGCGCCAGCAGCTTTGCTGGTCCGGTTGCTAATGAAAAACTGTTTTTT. Its translation: CASSFAGPVANEKLFF. The chain combines TRBV5-1 with TRBJ1-4; D is unclear. Germline lookup yields CDR1 SGHRS and CDR2 YFSETQ. This CDR3 has 16 amino acids. Trimming cost V 2 bases and J 3 bases, with 14 bases left between them.